The rows below give T cell receptor beta chains drawn from one sample of a study of blood T cell repertoires in COVID-19. Method: immunoSEQ multiplex PCR; TCRdb's copy keeps in-frame clones and lacks some. The sample lists around 170,000 clones, 70% to 90% occurring once. The sample consisted of peripheral blood. The receptors come from a woman under 40 with active or convalescent COVID-19. Both conserved end residues are trimmed from each CDR3.

V gene: TRBV7-8; CDR3 protein: ASSLVGTGQIEKLF
V gene: TRBV29-1; CDR3 protein: SVGYYT
V gene: TRBV5-1; CDR3 protein: ASSRTGFEDQPQH
V gene: TRBV11-3; CDR3 protein: ASSLGRGPFYEQY
V gene: TRBV19; CDR3 protein: ASSIGRGSSYNEQF
V gene: TRBV2; CDR3 protein: ASESTDTQY
V gene: TRBV2; CDR3 protein: ASSEGGGGNTIY
V gene: TRBV5-4; CDR3 protein: ASSPGTSGQETQY
V gene: TRBV18; CDR3 protein: ASSPPSANNEQF
V gene: TRBV6-5; CDR3 protein: ASSYRRGMNTEAF
V gene: TRBV3-1/TRBV3-2; CDR3 protein: ASSQVLSSGNTIY
V gene: TRBV11-3; CDR3 protein: ASSFTGGVYEQY
V gene: TRBV5-1; CDR3 protein: ASSLLGPSSYNEQF
V gene: TRBV28; CDR3 protein: ASSSGQGDTEAF
V gene: TRBV30; CDR3 protein: AWSVGQPTSEAF
V gene: TRBV19; CDR3 protein: ASSIRGAGGTDTQY
V gene: TRBV11-2; CDR3 protein: ASSLERGTNEKLF
V gene: TRBV5-6; CDR3 protein: ASSLLGPGRAKNIQY
V gene: TRBV14; CDR3 protein: ASSQDTGVAGELF
V gene: TRBV18; CDR3 protein: ASSPSGPIYGYT
V gene: TRBV7-9; CDR3 protein: ASSFTSGAQETQY
V gene: TRBV27; CDR3 protein: ASSSTGMSTEAF
V gene: TRBV3-1/TRBV3-2; CDR3 protein: ASSLWIAGVGNEQF
V gene: TRBV19; CDR3 protein: ASSTTGGYTDTQY
V gene: TRBV2; CDR3 protein: ASNGQGALSNQPQH
V gene: TRBV7-9; CDR3 protein: ASSLGPPLTGYT
V gene: TRBV19; CDR3 protein: ASSMGLAVYNEQF
V gene: TRBV9; CDR3 protein: ASSVGLGGTDLYGYT
V gene: TRBV28; CDR3 protein: ASSSPGTGGLEQY
V gene: TRBV2; CDR3 protein: ASSEDSESYEQY
V gene: TRBV6-5; CDR3 protein: ATRLAGYNEQF
V gene: TRBV27; CDR3 protein: ASSSHRAGANVLT
V gene: TRBV5-8; CDR3 protein: ASSIGLAGVQETQY
V gene: TRBV7-2; CDR3 protein: ASSPRGYEQY
V gene: TRBV5-8; CDR3 protein: ASGPRGLYGYT
V gene: TRBV28; CDR3 protein: ASSFGTGAYNEQF
V gene: TRBV9; CDR3 protein: ASSVARGSNYGYT
V gene: TRBV4-1; CDR3 protein: ASSQDLMGATRGQPQH
V gene: TRBV18; CDR3 protein: ASSPFAQDSTNEKLF
V gene: TRBV24-1; CDR3 protein: ATSKGAGYGYT
V gene: TRBV6-5; CDR3 protein: ASRVSPSYEQY
V gene: TRBV28; CDR3 protein: ASLRQGNTEAF
V gene: TRBV24-1; CDR3 protein: ATSDPRGSTDTQY
V gene: TRBV28; CDR3 protein: ASSPWTGDNQPQH
V gene: TRBV25-1; CDR3 protein: ASSGHREPTEAF
V gene: TRBV25-1; CDR3 protein: ASSVGGGGSYEQY
V gene: TRBV29-1; CDR3 protein: SVLWGQVSYT
V gene: TRBV18; CDR3 protein: ASSPPVTGWGDGYT
V gene: TRBV19; CDR3 protein: ASSIVWGQTYDYGYT
V gene: TRBV19; CDR3 protein: ASKTSGRARSRELF
V gene: TRBV19; CDR3 protein: ASTPTGTGGYNEQF
V gene: TRBV24-1; CDR3 protein: ATSDEVSNYGYT
V gene: TRBV5-1; CDR3 protein: ASSLAGPNTGELF
V gene: TRBV30; CDR3 protein: AWSTGLAEYNEQF
V gene: TRBV27; CDR3 protein: ASSSVPNYEQY
V gene: TRBV9; CDR3 protein: ASGEGTITDTQY
V gene: TRBV3-1/TRBV3-2; CDR3 protein: ATKKSQVQETQY